This T cell receptor beta chain was captured in a study of tumor and adjacent non-tumor tissue in lung cancer. Study findings and constraints: Top 100 clones took a larger repertoire share in normal lung. Higher tumor TCR diversity was associated with shorter survival.

This sample's RNA came from whole unsorted tissue. Between August and November 2014, newly diagnosed, chemotherapy-naive lung cancer patients underwent thoracic surgery in China. Regarding this clonotype: Its antigen remains unidentified. One end of the junction does not line up with germline, which may come from a read error.

The CDR3 is 12 residues long. TCRbeta libraries were built with three rounds of nested PCR, modified from ARM-PCR. TCRdb redid the calling of the multiplex PCR reads with MiXCR, one entry per CDR3 protein. The sample has 120,000 to 150,000 distinct CDR3 sequences; approximately 70% are singletons. Sequencing was carried out using lung tumor tissue. The chain uses TRBV12-3 or TRBV12-4 and TRBJ1-6; unclear D gene. This sequence originates from a man aged 60 to 69 with small cell lung cancer. The CDR3 coding sequence is TGTGCCAGCAACACAGAGTTTTCACCACTCCACTTT. Protein product: CASNTEFSPLHF.